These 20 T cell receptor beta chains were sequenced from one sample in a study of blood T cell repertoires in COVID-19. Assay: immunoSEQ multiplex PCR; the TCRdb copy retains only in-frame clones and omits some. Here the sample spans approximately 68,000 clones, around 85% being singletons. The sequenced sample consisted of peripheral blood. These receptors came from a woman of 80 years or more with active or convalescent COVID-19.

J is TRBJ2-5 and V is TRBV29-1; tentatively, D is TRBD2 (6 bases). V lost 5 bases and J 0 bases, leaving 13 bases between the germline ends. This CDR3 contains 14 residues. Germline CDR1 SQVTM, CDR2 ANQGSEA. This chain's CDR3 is CSVYSGGNQETQYF. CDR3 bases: TGCAGCGTTTACTCTGGGGGGAACCAAGAGACCCAGTACTTC.

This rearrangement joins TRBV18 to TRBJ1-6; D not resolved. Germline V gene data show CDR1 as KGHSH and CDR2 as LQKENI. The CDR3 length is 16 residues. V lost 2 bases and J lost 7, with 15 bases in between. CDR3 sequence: CASSPFSPGENSPLHF. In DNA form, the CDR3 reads TGTGCCAGCTCACCATTTTCCCCTGGAGAAAATTCACCCCTCCACTTT. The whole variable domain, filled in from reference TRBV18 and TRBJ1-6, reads NAGVMQNPRHLVRRRGQEARLRCSPMKGHSHVYWYRQLPEEGLKFMVYLQKENIIDESGMPKERFSAEFPKEGPSILRIQQVVRGDSAAYFCASSPFSPGENSPLHFGNGTRLTVT.

CDR3 coding DNA: TGTGCCAGCATTACGACAGGGACTCAGCCCCAGCATTTT. This translates into CASITTGTQPQHF. The chain uses TRBV28 and TRBJ1-5; 7 nucleotides align to TRBD1. Germline loops: CDR1 MDHEN, CDR2 SYDVKM. V dropped 7 bases and J dropped 6; count of bases not matched to a gene: 6. CDR3 length equals 13 residues.

CDR3 region: CASSQEYREYQPQHF. For the CDR3, the DNA is TGCGCCAGCAGCCAAGAGTACAGGGAATACCAGCCCCAGCATTTT. This sequence joins TRBV4-3 and TRBJ1-5; D perhaps matches TRBD1 (6 bases). Trimming stripped 0 bases from V and 7 bases from J, with 13 bases between. This CDR3 is built from 15 residues. In germline, CDR1 is LGHNA, CDR2 YSLEER.

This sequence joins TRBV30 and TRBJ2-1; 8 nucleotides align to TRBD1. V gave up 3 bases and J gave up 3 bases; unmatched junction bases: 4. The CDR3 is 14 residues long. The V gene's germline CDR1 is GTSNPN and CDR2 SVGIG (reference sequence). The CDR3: CAWSRDRSYNEQFF. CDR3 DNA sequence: TGTGCCTGGAGCCGGGACAGGAGCTACAATGAGCAGTTCTTC. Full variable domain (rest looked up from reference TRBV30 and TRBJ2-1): SQTIHQWPATLVQPVGSPLSLECTVEGTSNPNLYWYRQAAGRGLQLLFYSVGIGQISSEVPQNLSASRPQDRQFILSSKKLLLSDSGFYLCAWSRDRSYNEQFFGPGTRLTVL.

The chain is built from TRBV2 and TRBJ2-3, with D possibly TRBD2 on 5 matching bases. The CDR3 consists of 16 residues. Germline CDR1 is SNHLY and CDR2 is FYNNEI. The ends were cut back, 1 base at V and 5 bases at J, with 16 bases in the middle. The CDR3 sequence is CASSEDYGVGIDTQYF. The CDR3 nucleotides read TGTGCCAGCAGTGAAGACTACGGGGTAGGGATAGATACGCAGTATTTT.

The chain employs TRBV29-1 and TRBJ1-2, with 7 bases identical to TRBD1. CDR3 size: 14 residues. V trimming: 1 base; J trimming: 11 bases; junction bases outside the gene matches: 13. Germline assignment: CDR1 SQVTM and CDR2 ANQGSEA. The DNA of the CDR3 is TGCAGCGTTGAAGCATCCGGGACAGTTGGGGGGTACACCTTC. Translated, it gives CSVEASGTVGGYTF.

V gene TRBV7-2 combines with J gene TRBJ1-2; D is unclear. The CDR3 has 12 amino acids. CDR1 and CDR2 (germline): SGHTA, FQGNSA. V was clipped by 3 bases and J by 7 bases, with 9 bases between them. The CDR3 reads CASSFFTAGYTF. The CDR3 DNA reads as TGTGCCAGCAGCTTTTTTACAGCTGGCTACACCTTC. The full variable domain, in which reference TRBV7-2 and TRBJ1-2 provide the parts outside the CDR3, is GAGVSQSPSNKVTEKGKDVELRCDPISGHTALYWYRQSLGQGLEFLIYFQGNSAPDKSGLPSDRFSAERTGGSVSTLTIQRTQQEDSAVYLCASSFFTAGYTFGSGTRLTVV.

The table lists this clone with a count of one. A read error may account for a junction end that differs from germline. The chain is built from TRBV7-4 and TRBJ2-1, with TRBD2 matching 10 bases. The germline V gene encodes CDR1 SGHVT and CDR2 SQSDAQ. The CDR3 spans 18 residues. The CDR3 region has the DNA TGTGCCAGCAGCTTTTCCCGGGACAGCTACACTAGCGGGGCAAAGAGGGTCTTC. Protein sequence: CASSFSRDSYTSGAKRVF.

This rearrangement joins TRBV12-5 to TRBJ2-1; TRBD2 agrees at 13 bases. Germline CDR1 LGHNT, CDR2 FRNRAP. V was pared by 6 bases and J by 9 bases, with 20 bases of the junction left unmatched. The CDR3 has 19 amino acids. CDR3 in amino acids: CASGPGTSGDPSGGGEQFF. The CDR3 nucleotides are TGTGCTAGTGGGCCCGGGACTAGCGGGGACCCTTCTGGTGGGGGTGAGCAGTTCTTC. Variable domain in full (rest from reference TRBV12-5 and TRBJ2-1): DARVTQTPRHKVTEMGQEVTMRCQPILGHNTVFWYRQTMMQGLELLAYFRNRAPLDDSGMPKDRFSAEMPDATLATLKIQPSEPRDSAVYFCASGPGTSGDPSGGGEQFFGPGTRLTVL.

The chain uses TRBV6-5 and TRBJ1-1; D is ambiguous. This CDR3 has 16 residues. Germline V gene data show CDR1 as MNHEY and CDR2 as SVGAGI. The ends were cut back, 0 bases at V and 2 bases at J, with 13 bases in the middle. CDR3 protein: CASSYSIAGVNTEAFF. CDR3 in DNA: TGTGCCAGCAGTTACTCGATAGCGGGAGTTAACACTGAAGCTTTCTTT.

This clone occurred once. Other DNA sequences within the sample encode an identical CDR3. The CDR3 protein is CASSPRRGISGGVFYEQFF. CDR3 coding DNA: TGTGCCAGCAGCCCCCGGCGGGGGATTAGCGGGGGGGTGTTTTATGAGCAGTTCTTC. The J gene is TRBJ2-1, the V gene TRBV7-2, with 11 bases lining up with TRBD2. V lost 5 bases to trimming and J lost 8 bases; unmatched junction nucleotides: 20. Germline-derived CDR1 and CDR2 are SGHTA and FQGNSA. The length of the CDR3 is 19 residues. Using reference TRBV7-2 and TRBJ2-1 for the parts outside the CDR3, the full variable domain is GAGVSQSPSNKVTEKGKDVELRCDPISGHTALYWYRQSLGQGLEFLIYFQGNSAPDKSGLPSDRFSAERTGGSVSTLTIQRTQQEDSAVYLCASSPRRGISGGVFYEQFFGPGTRLTVL.

The CDR3 DNA is TGTGCCAGCAGCTTAGGTGGGGGGGGCAACAATGAGCAGTTCTTC. Protein product: CASSLGGGGNNEQFF. V usage is TRBV11-3 and J usage is TRBJ2-1; tentative D call: TRBD2 (7 bases). The CDR3 totals 15 residues. The germline V gene encodes CDR1 SGHNT and CDR2 YENEEA. V was pared by 1 base and J by 5 bases, with 12 bases between.

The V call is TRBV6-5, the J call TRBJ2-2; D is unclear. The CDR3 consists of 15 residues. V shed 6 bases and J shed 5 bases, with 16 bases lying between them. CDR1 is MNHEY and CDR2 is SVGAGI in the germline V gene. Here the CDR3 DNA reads TGTGCCAGCAGGCGTGCCTCTCTAATAACCGGGGAGCTGTTTTTT. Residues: CASRRASLITGELFF.

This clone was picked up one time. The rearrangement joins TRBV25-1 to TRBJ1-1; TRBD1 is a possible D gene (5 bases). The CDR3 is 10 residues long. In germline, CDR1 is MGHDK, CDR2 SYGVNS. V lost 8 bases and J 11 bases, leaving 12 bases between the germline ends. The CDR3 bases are TGTGCCAGCCTATTACAGGAGGCTTTCTTT. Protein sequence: CASLLQEAFF.

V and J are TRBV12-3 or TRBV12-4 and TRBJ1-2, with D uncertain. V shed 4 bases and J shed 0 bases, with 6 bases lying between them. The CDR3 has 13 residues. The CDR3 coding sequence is TGTGCCAGCAGTTGGGCCACTAACTATGGCTACACCTTC. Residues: CASSWATNYGYTF.

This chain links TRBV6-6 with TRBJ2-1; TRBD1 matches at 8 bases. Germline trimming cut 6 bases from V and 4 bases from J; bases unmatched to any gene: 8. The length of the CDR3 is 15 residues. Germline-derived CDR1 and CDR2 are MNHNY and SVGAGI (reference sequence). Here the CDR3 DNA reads TGTGCCAGCAGCCGAGGGACAGGAGTATACAATGAGCAGTTCTTC. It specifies CASSRGTGVYNEQFF.

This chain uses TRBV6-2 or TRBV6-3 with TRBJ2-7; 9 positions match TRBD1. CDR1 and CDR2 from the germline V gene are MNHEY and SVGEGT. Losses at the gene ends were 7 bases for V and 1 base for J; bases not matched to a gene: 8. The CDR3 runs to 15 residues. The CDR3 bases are TGTGCCAGCACCCCCCCCGGGACAGGGTCCTACGAGCAGTACTTC. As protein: CASTPPGTGSYEQYF.

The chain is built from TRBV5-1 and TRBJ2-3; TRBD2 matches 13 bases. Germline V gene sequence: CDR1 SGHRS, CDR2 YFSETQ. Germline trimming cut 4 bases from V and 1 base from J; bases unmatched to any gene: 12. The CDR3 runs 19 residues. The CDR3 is CASSNTLAGGPAGTDTQYF. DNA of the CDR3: TGCGCCAGCAGCAACACACTAGCGGGGGGGCCGGCCGGCACAGATACGCAGTATTTT.

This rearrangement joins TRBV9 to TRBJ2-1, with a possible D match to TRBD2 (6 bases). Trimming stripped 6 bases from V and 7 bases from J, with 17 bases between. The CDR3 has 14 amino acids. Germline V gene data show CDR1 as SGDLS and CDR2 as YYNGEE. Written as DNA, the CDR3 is TGTGCCAGCAACAAGGGAGGCAGAGGGAATGAGCAGTTCTTC. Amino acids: CASNKGGRGNEQFF.